A selection of T cell receptor beta chains follows, all from one sample in a study of T cells expressing NK-cell markers. TCRdb re-called the 5' RACE reads and gives one entry per CDR3 protein, without DNA. In total, the table holds about 180,000 distinct CDR3 sequences. Sequenced material: blood T cells: a sorted CD56 or NKG2C T cell subset, CD4+ or CD8+ T cells, or bulk PBMC T cells (not recorded which). The receptors come from a woman aged 18-70 years in good health. CDR3s include the opening cysteine and the closing phenylalanine or tryptophan. Each record gives: J gene, V gene, CDR3 protein.

j_call: TRBJ1-6
v_call: TRBV6-1
cdr3_aa: CASSEGQLYNSPLHF

j_call: TRBJ2-1
v_call: TRBV7-2
cdr3_aa: CASSLWGGNEQFF

j_call: TRBJ1-1
v_call: TRBV30
cdr3_aa: CAWGAAPLNTEAFF

j_call: TRBJ2-5
v_call: TRBV5-1
cdr3_aa: CASSLAFSSLSSQYF

j_call: TRBJ2-1
v_call: TRBV6-5
cdr3_aa: CASSYGAGGIADEQFF

j_call: TRBJ2-1
v_call: TRBV12-3/TRBV12-4
cdr3_aa: CASAPRTSDNEQFF

j_call: TRBJ2-7
v_call: TRBV7-2
cdr3_aa: CASSFGAPTYEQYF

j_call: TRBJ2-3
v_call: TRBV6-1
cdr3_aa: CASRPYAGSTDTQYF

j_call: TRBJ1-1
v_call: TRBV7-3
cdr3_aa: CASSPAGGTEAFF

j_call: TRBJ1-3
v_call: TRBV12-3/TRBV12-4
cdr3_aa: CASSIVNTIYF

j_call: TRBJ2-3
v_call: TRBV20-1
cdr3_aa: CSERVSSTDTQYF

j_call: TRBJ2-4
v_call: TRBV6-5
cdr3_aa: CASTFYRGGLAKNIQYF

j_call: TRBJ2-7
v_call: TRBV3-1
cdr3_aa: CASSHSANEQYF

j_call: TRBJ2-6
v_call: TRBV6-1
cdr3_aa: CASSDYRGKSSGANVLTF

j_call: TRBJ1-4
v_call: TRBV6-5
cdr3_aa: CASKLLEGGVNEKLFF

j_call: TRBJ2-5
v_call: TRBV5-1
cdr3_aa: CASSLQPGLYQETQYF

j_call: TRBJ1-3
v_call: TRBV20-1
cdr3_aa: CSALGGANSGNTIYF

j_call: TRBJ2-4
v_call: TRBV5-1
cdr3_aa: CASSPRGRWDIQYF

j_call: TRBJ2-5
v_call: TRBV12-3/TRBV12-4
cdr3_aa: CASSHPLGSETQYF

j_call: TRBJ2-3
v_call: TRBV7-3
cdr3_aa: CASSSGLAGVTDTQYF

j_call: TRBJ1-5
v_call: TRBV24-1
cdr3_aa: CATQLGSNQPQHF

j_call: TRBJ2-7
v_call: TRBV5-1
cdr3_aa: CASTTSGSSYEQYF

j_call: TRBJ1-2
v_call: TRBV7-8
cdr3_aa: CASSPVPTGGYTF

j_call: TRBJ1-3
v_call: TRBV27
cdr3_aa: CASRTTGSAGNTIYF

j_call: TRBJ2-1
v_call: TRBV4-1
cdr3_aa: CASSQLNSGRSYNEQFF

j_call: TRBJ2-7
v_call: TRBV20-1
cdr3_aa: CSASAGTGRSSYEQYF

j_call: TRBJ2-4
v_call: TRBV7-2
cdr3_aa: CASGRDGKNIQYF

j_call: TRBJ2-3
v_call: TRBV24-1
cdr3_aa: CATSDLTSLGKDTQYF

j_call: TRBJ2-2
v_call: TRBV4-1
cdr3_aa: CASSRGENTGELFF

j_call: TRBJ2-1
v_call: TRBV7-3
cdr3_aa: CASSLIGRANNEQFF

j_call: TRBJ1-1
v_call: TRBV5-1
cdr3_aa: CASSLYGRTNTEAFF

j_call: TRBJ2-3
v_call: TRBV2
cdr3_aa: CASIVDRGRADTQYF

j_call: TRBJ2-7
v_call: TRBV5-1
cdr3_aa: CASSYGGQEPYEQYF

j_call: TRBJ2-1
v_call: TRBV6-4
cdr3_aa: CASSAGGGYYNEQFF

j_call: TRBJ2-1
v_call: TRBV5-1
cdr3_aa: CASARISGTVNEQFF

j_call: TRBJ2-1
v_call: TRBV27
cdr3_aa: CASSSYRDQGTVEQFF

j_call: TRBJ2-3
v_call: TRBV7-9
cdr3_aa: CATGLAGGTDTQYF

j_call: TRBJ2-1
v_call: TRBV3-1
cdr3_aa: CASSQRGQGFYNEQFF

j_call: TRBJ1-2
v_call: TRBV20-1
cdr3_aa: CSARNPAGYTF

j_call: TRBJ1-1
v_call: TRBV27
cdr3_aa: CASSLAHPRVRGTEAFF

j_call: TRBJ2-5
v_call: TRBV7-3
cdr3_aa: CASSRTSALGETQYF

j_call: TRBJ1-4
v_call: TRBV29-1
cdr3_aa: CSGQDRGRNEKLFF

j_call: TRBJ1-2
v_call: TRBV5-1
cdr3_aa: CASSLGLSYGYTF

j_call: TRBJ2-5
v_call: TRBV7-9
cdr3_aa: CASSPIGQPQETQYF

j_call: TRBJ2-7
v_call: TRBV9
cdr3_aa: CASSVAPGQIEQYF

j_call: TRBJ1-4
v_call: TRBV5-1
cdr3_aa: CASSLRQGEKLFF

j_call: TRBJ2-1
v_call: TRBV12-3/TRBV12-4
cdr3_aa: CASSWDRGRDEQFF